The T cell receptor beta chain under discussion was sequenced for a study of blood T cell repertoires in COVID-19. Only a few counts were recorded for this clone. V shed 0 bases and J shed 8 bases, with 10 bases lying between them. This CDR3 is 12 amino acids long. Germline loops: CDR1 GTSNPN, CDR2 SVGIG (reference sequence). Clones were sequenced by immunoSEQ multiplex PCR, and TCRdb holds only the in-frame ones, with some missing. Of under 150,000 clones in the sample, less than 90% were seen once. The sequence was collected from a man aged 65 to 85 with acute or convalescent COVID-19. The chain carries TRBV30 and TRBJ1-2; possible D gene TRBD1, 5 bases. Sequencing was performed on peripheral blood. DNA of the CDR3: TGTGCCTGGAGTGTCAGGGTGAGGGGCTACACCTTC. Translated, it gives CAWSVRVRGYTF.